The T cell receptor beta chain under discussion was sequenced for a study of T cell changes during pregnancy in multiple sclerosis. Only one count was recorded for this clone. Germline CDR1 and CDR2: LGHNA and YSLEER. V was trimmed by 0 bases and J by 7 bases, leaving 13 bases between them. CDR3 length: 15 residues. Using immunoSEQ multiplex PCR, the repertoire was profiled, and TCRdb retains in-frame clones only, with some absent. The data show just over 90,000 clones, with roughly 91% seen just once and more than 1.5% held by the top ten. The receptor was isolated from a female donor in good health, enrolled as a control in a pregnancy study. The sequenced sample was peripheral blood, obtained after pregnancy. The chain uses TRBV4-3 and TRBJ1-5, with a possible D match to TRBD1 (5 bases). This CDR3 is CASSQDTRGGQPQHF. CDR3 bases: TGCGCCAGCAGCCAAGATACCCGCGGGGGACAGCCCCAGCATTTT.